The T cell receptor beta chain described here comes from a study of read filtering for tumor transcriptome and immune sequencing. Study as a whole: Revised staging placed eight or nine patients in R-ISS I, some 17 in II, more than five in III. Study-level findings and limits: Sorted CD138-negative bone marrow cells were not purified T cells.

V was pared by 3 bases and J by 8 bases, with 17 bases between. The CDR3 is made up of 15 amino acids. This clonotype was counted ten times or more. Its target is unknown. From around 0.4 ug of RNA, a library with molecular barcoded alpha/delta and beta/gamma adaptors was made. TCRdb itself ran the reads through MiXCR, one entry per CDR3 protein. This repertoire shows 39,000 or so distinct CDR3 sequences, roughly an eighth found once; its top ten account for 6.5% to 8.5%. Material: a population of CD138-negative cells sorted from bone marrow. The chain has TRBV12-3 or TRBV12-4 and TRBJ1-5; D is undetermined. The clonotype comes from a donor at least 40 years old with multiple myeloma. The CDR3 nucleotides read TGTGCCAGCAGTTTGAGGAGGAATCCTGATAAGCCCCAGCATTTT. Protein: CASSLRRNPDKPQHF.